These 24 T cell receptor beta chains share one sample of origin, sequenced in a study of early T cells in non-severe SARS-CoV-2 infection (dated by TCRdb to the early 2020s). The library was generated by 5' RACE. The sequencer listed for this sample is NextSeq 500. TCRdb ran its own pipeline on the public reads, namely fastp trimming at Q25 and MiXCR clone calling, and kept in-frame beta chains. Merged by CDR3 protein, the rows form single entries marked with the most common genes and DNA. The sample has about 48,000 distinct CDR3 sequences on record, approximately 6% of them singletons. The ten largest account for around 7% of the sample. Sequenced here: whole blood, sampled at baseline. The source is an adult who was a healthcare worker with PCR-confirmed SARS-CoV-2 infection or an uninfected control (not recorded which).

This clonotype occurred many times. J is TRBJ2-4 and V is TRBV5-1; 9 bases fit TRBD2. CDR3 length: 14 amino acids. The V gene's germline CDR1 is SGHRS and CDR2 YFSETQ. V lost 0 bases, J lost 8 bases, and 3 bases stayed unmatched. The CDR3 coding sequence is TGCGCCAGCAGCTTGGATAGCGGGGGAGACATTCAGTACTTC. Amino acid sequence: CASSLDSGGDIQYF.

The chain uses TRBV12-3 or TRBV12-4 and TRBJ1-5, with D hard to call. This CDR3 is 13 amino acids long. V gave up 7 bases and J gave up 5 bases, with 12 bases separating them. DNA of the CDR3: TGTGCCAGCAATACAGACCTGTATCAGCCCCAGCATTTT. This translates into CASNTDLYQPQHF.

This clonotype was recorded at least ten times. This chain uses TRBV11-3 with TRBJ2-1; D not certain. V was cut by 5 bases and J by 9 bases, with 11 bases left in between. In germline, CDR1 is SGHNT, CDR2 YENEEA. This CDR3 is built from 12 residues. This CDR3 is CASSTLEVEQFF. In nucleotides, the CDR3 is TGTGCCAGCAGCACTCTCGAGGTTGAGCAGTTCTTC.

This clonotype was observed many times. The chain employs TRBV6-5 and TRBJ2-1; 7 nucleotides line up with TRBD2. J gave up 9 bases and V 0 bases, and 5 bases lay outside the gene matches. The CDR3 contains 14 residues. Germline V gene data show CDR1 as MNHEY and CDR2 as SVGAGI. CDR3 sequence (DNA): TGTGCCAGCAGTTACTCGAAGGTAGCGGGTGAGCAGTTCTTC. This translates into CASSYSKVAGEQFF.

Ten or more counts support this clonotype. The gene calls are TRBV7-2 and TRBJ2-2, with D hard to call. This CDR3 comprises 14 residues. Trimming left V 5 bases short and J 1 base short, with 8 bases between. In germline, CDR1 is SGHTA, CDR2 FQGNSA. In nucleotides, the CDR3 is TGTGCCAGCAGCACCTACAGGAACACCGGGGAGCTGTTTTTT. Protein: CASSTYRNTGELFF.

This clonotype was seen more than once but under ten times. The gene calls are TRBV2 and TRBJ1-5; the D is unclear. This CDR3 has 15 amino acids. V was cut by 6 bases and J by 2 bases, with 14 bases left in between. CDR1 and CDR2 from the germline V gene are SNHLY and FYNNEI. The CDR3 protein is CASRERFGGNQPQHF. The DNA for the CDR3 is TGTGCCAGCAGGGAGCGGTTTGGGGGCAATCAGCCCCAGCATTTT.

The table lists this clonotype with a few counts. This chain links TRBV20-1 with TRBJ1-3; D ambiguous. Germline CDR1 DFQATT, CDR2 SNEGSKA (reference sequence). Trimming cost V 0 bases and J 0 bases, with 3 bases left between them. This CDR3 contains 13 residues. CDR3 residues: CSARDGSGNTIYF. CDR3 DNA: TGCAGTGCTAGAGATGGCTCTGGAAACACCATATATTTT.

This rearrangement joins TRBV20-1 to TRBJ2-1, with a weak D call TRBD1 (5 bases). Trimming pared 4 bases from V and 7 bases from J, leaving 14 bases between. Germline V gene data show CDR1 as DFQATT and CDR2 as SNEGSKA (reference sequence). The CDR3 has 13 residues. The CDR3 reads CSAKMQGKNEQFF. The CDR3 coding sequence is TGCAGTGCTAAAATGCAGGGAAAGAATGAGCAGTTCTTC.

This clonotype was counted only a few times. The chain uses TRBV2 and TRBJ2-3; 16 bases agree with TRBD2. From germline, CDR1 is SNHLY and CDR2 FYNNEI. The CDR3 consists of 17 residues. J lost 5 bases, V lost 6 bases, and 8 bases had no gene match. In nucleotides, the CDR3 is TGTGCCAGCAGGGCCGGGACTAGCGGGAGGGCCGTAGATACGCAGTATTTT. This translates into CASRAGTSGRAVDTQYF.

In DNA form, the CDR3 reads TGCGCCAGCAAGGGCAGTCACAATGAGCAGTTCTTC. It encodes CASKGSHNEQFF. The chain uses TRBV5-1 and TRBJ2-1; D remains ambiguous. The CDR3 spans 12 residues. Germline V gene data show CDR1 as SGHRS and CDR2 as YFSETQ. V lost 6 bases to trimming and J lost 5 bases, with 9 bases between them.

This clonotype was counted ten times or more. The chain uses TRBV20-1 and TRBJ1-2; D is uncertain. The V end lost 3 bases, the J end lost 5 bases, and 10 bases lay between the germline ends. CDR3 length equals 12 residues. Germline V gene data show CDR1 as DFQATT and CDR2 as SNEGSKA (reference sequence). DNA for the CDR3: TGCAGTGCTAGCCAAGGGAAGTATGGCTACACCTTC. It translates to CSASQGKYGYTF.

The chain is built from TRBV11-3 and TRBJ2-2; 10 bases agree with TRBD2. The J segment lost 3 bases and the V segment lost 10 bases, leaving 2 bases of the junction unmatched. From germline, CDR1 is SGHNT and CDR2 YENEEA. CDR3 length: 13 residues. CDR3 DNA: TGTGCCACCGGACTAGCGGACACCGGGGAGCTGTTTTTT. It specifies CATGLADTGELFF.

This clonotype came up many times. The chain combines TRBV10-3 with TRBJ1-4; 9 bases align to TRBD1. Looked up from germline, CDR1 is ENHRY and CDR2 is SYGVKD. V shed 10 bases, J shed 6 bases, and the junction held 6 bases outside the gene matches. The CDR3 runs to 13 residues. CDR3 amino acids: CATKWDRDEKLFF. DNA for the CDR3: TGTGCCACTAAGTGGGACAGGGATGAAAAACTGTTTTTT.

This clonotype was detected ten times or more. This rearrangement joins TRBV12-3 or TRBV12-4 to TRBJ2-7, with unresolved D. This CDR3 comprises 12 residues. The V end lost 4 bases, the J end lost 8 bases, and 12 bases lay between the germline ends. The CDR3 nucleotides are TGTGCCAGCAGTTCACCCCCAGGACAGCAGTACTTC. This translates into CASSSPPGQQYF.

This clonotype was seen a few times. V gene TRBV20-1 combines with J gene TRBJ2-1; no firm D call. Germline values: CDR1 DFQATT, CDR2 SNEGSKA (reference sequence). This CDR3 comprises 14 residues. The V and J ends lost 4 bases and 0 bases respectively, with 10 bases between them. Here the CDR3 reads CSATVLSSYNEQFF. CDR3 sequence (DNA): TGCAGTGCTACTGTGTTGAGCTCCTACAATGAGCAGTTCTTC.

This clonotype was seen at least ten times. V is TRBV4-1 and J is TRBJ2-1; 7 bases line up with TRBD2. Germline CDR1 reads MGHRA; CDR2 reads YSYEKL. V was pared by 1 base and J by 5 bases, with 2 bases of the junction left unmatched. This CDR3 has 14 residues. The CDR3 bases are TGCGCCAGCAGCCAAGGGCTAGCGGACAATGAGCAGTTCTTC. Its translation: CASSQGLADNEQFF.

The chain recombines TRBV7-6 with TRBJ2-7; D possibly matches TRBD1 or TRBD2 (5 bases each). The CDR3 has 13 amino acids. CDR1 and CDR2 (germline): SGHVS, FNYEAQ. V was cut by 1 base and J by 5 bases, with 9 bases left in between. The CDR3 nucleotides read TGTGCCAGCAGCTTAGGAGGGACCAACGAGCAGTACTTC. This codes for CASSLGGTNEQYF.

This clonotype was detected a few times. The chain carries TRBV6-6 and TRBJ2-3, with 11 bases lining up with TRBD2. In germline, CDR1 is MNHNY, CDR2 SVGAGI (reference sequence). V lost 7 bases, J lost 2 bases, and 14 bases stayed unmatched. There are 18 residues in the CDR3. This CDR3 is CASIPGLAERGSTDTQYF. CDR3 nucleotides: TGTGCCAGCATACCGGGACTAGCGGAACGGGGGTCCACAGATACGCAGTATTTT.

This clonotype has just a few counts. CDR3 coding DNA: TGTGCCACCAGTGATTCGGGACAGGACACCGGGGAGCTGTTTTTT. Translation gives CATSDSGQDTGELFF. V gene TRBV24-1 combines with J gene TRBJ2-2, with 8 bases lining up with TRBD1. V shed 2 bases, J shed 3 bases, and the junction held 1 base outside the gene matches. CDR1 and CDR2 (germline): KGHDR, SFDVKD. The length of the CDR3 is 15 residues.

This clonotype was seen at least ten times. This chain connects TRBV6-5 to TRBJ1-5; D not certain. This CDR3 region has 16 residues. Germline V CDR1 and CDR2: MNHEY, SVGAGI. V was pared by 0 bases and J by 5 bases, with 14 bases between. The CDR3 loop is CASSYSSKIGHQPQHF. In DNA form, the CDR3 reads TGTGCCAGCAGTTACTCGTCCAAAATCGGACATCAGCCCCAGCATTTT.

This clonotype was observed many times. Germline and junction disagree at one end, which may indicate a read error. The V gene is TRBV6-1, the J gene TRBJ2-7; D ambiguous. CDR1 and CDR2 (germline): MNHNS, SASEGT. There are 13 residues in the CDR3. The CDR3, as DNA: TGTGCCAGCAGCGAAGGTATGCGGTGGAAGCAGTACTTC. Its translation: CASSEGMRWKQYF.

This clonotype was detected only a few times. The rearrangement links TRBV5-1 to TRBJ1-3; D is unclear. This CDR3 is 17 amino acids long. Trimming left V 0 bases short and J 0 bases short, with 13 bases between. In germline, CDR1 is SGHRS, CDR2 YFSETQ. CDR3: CASSLEVLGSSGNTIYF. The CDR3, as DNA: TGCGCCAGCAGCTTGGAGGTGCTAGGAAGCTCTGGAAACACCATATATTTT.

This chain connects TRBV15 to TRBJ1-1, with unresolved D. The CDR3 spans 14 residues. Trimming removed 2 bases at V and 2 bases at J, with 9 bases between. The germline gives CDR1 LNHNV, CDR2 YYDKDF (reference sequence). CDR3 coding DNA: TGTGCCACCAGCAGATCAAATAGTAACACTGAAGCTTTCTTT. The encoded protein is CATSRSNSNTEAFF.

The chain links TRBV12-3 or TRBV12-4 to TRBJ1-6; unclear D gene. V lost 6 bases, J lost 0 bases, and 3 bases lay in between. CDR3 length equals 13 residues. The CDR3 here is CASRSSYNSPLHF. The CDR3 coding sequence is TGTGCCAGCAGAAGCTCCTATAATTCACCCCTCCACTTT.